This entry lists 2 T cell receptor beta chains sequenced from one sample in a study of blood T cell repertoires in COVID-19. Libraries were prepared by immunoSEQ multiplex PCR; TCRdb keeps only in-frame clonotypes and omits some of them. The sample consists of about 240,000 clones, roughly 80% of them appearing once. Material: PBMCs or T cells enriched from blood (not recorded which). Source of these receptors: a woman aged 40 to 50 who had been exposed to COVID-19.

This clone was counted between two and nine times. V gene TRBV25-1 combines with J gene TRBJ1-4; D unclear. V was clipped by 4 bases and J by 5 bases, with 11 bases between them. Per germline, CDR1 MGHDK and CDR2 SYGVNS. The CDR3 extends over 14 amino acids. The CDR3 protein is CASSGGRRNEKLFF. The CDR3 DNA reads TGTGCCAGCAGTGGAGGGCGCCGAAATGAAAAACTGTTTTTT.

This rearrangement joins TRBV10-3 to TRBJ1-2; no firm D call. CDR1 is ENHRY, CDR2 SYGVKD, per germline. The ends were cut back, 0 bases at V and 5 bases at J, with 13 bases in the middle. CDR3 length equals 15 residues. The CDR3 nucleotides read TGTGCCATCAGTGAGTCACTAGACGCAACGTATGGCTACACCTTC. It is translated as CAISESLDATYGYTF.